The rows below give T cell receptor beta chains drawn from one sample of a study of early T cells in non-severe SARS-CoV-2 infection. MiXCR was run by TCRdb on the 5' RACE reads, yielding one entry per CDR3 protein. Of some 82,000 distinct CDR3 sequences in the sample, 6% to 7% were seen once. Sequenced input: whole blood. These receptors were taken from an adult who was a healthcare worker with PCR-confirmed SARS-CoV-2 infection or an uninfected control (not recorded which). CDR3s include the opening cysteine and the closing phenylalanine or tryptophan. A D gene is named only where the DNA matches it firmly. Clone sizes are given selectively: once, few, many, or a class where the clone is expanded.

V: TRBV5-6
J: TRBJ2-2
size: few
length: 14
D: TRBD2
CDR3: CASSSRTSSGELFF
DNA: TGTGCCAGCAGCTCACGGACTAGCAGCGGGGAGCTGTTTTTT

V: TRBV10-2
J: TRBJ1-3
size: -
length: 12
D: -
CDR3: CASSVQRNTIYF
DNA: TGCGCCAGCAGCGTCCAGAGAAACACCATATATTTT

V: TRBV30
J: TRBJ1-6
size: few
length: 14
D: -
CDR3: CAWSAGLIDSPLHF
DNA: TGTGCCTGGAGTGCAGGGTTAATTGATTCACCCCTCCACTTT

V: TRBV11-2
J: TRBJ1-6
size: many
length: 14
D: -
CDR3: CASSLGGTVSPLHF
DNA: TGTGCCAGCAGCTTAGGGGGGACCGTGTCACCCCTCCACTTT

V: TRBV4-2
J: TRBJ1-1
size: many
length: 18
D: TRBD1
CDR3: CASSQDKRGTAQKAEAFF
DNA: TGTGCCAGCAGCCAAGATAAAAGGGGGACAGCTCAAAAGGCTGAAGCTTTCTTT

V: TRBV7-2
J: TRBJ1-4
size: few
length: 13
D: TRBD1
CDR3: CASSPGGRQKLFF
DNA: TGTGCCAGCAGCCCAGGGGGTAGGCAAAAACTGTTTTTT

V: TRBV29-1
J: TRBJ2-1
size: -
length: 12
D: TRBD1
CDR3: CSAYTDGQGAFF
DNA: TGCAGCGCTTATACGGACGGACAGGGAGCGTTCTTC

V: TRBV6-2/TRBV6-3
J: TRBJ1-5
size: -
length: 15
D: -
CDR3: CASSYGTLGNQPQHF
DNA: TGTGCCAGCAGTTACGGGACTTTGGGCAATCAGCCCCAGCATTTT

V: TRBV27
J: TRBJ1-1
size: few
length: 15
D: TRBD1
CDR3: CASSQLGTGTTEAFF
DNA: TGTGCCAGCAGTCAGTTGGGGACAGGGACCACTGAAGCTTTCTTT

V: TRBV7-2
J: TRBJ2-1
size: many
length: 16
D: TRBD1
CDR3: CASSPQTGGSYNEQFF
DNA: TGTGCCAGCAGCCCCCAGACAGGGGGCTCCTACAATGAGCAGTTCTTC

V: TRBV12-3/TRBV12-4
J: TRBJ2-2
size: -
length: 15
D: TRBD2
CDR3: CASRSGTRGPGELFF
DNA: TGTGCCAGCAGATCCGGGACTAGGGGCCCCGGGGAGCTGTTTTTT

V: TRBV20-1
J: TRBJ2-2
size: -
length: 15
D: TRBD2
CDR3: CSARAGTSNTGELFF
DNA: TGCAGTGCTAGAGCCGGGACTAGTAACACCGGGGAGCTGTTTTTT

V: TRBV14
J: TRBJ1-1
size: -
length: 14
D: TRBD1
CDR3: CASSARDRDTEAFF
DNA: TGTGCCAGCAGCGCGCGGGACAGGGACACTGAAGCTTTCTTT

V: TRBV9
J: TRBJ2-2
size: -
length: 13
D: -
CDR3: CASSVSSPGELFF
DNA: TGTGCCAGCAGCGTAAGTTCACCCGGGGAGCTGTTTTTT

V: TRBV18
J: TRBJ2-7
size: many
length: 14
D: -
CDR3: CASSPGQELYEQYF
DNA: TGTGCCAGCTCACCAGGGCAGGAGCTCTACGAGCAGTACTTC

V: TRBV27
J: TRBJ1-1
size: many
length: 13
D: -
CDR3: CASSGGLNTEAFF
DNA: TGTGCCAGCAGTGGGGGTCTGAACACTGAAGCTTTCTTT

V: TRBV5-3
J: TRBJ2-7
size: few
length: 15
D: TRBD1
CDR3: CAGLPNRDRRDEQYF
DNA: TGTGCCGGCCTACCCAACCGGGACAGACGCGACGAGCAGTACTTC

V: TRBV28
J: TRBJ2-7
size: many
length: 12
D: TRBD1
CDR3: CASNDRGNEQYF
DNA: TGTGCCAGCAATGACAGGGGCAACGAGCAGTACTTC

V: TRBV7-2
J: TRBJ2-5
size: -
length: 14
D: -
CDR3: CASSLDFGQETQYF
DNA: TGTGCCAGCAGCTTAGATTTCGGACAAGAGACCCAGTACTTC

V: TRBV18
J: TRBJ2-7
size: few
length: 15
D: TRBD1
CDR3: CASSPRDRPTYEQYF
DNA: TGTGCCAGCTCACCACGGGACAGGCCAACCTACGAGCAGTACTTC

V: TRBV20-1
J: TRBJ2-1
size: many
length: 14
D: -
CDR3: CSARGPTIYNEQFF
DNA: TGCAGTGCTAGAGGGCCCACAATATACAATGAGCAGTTCTTC

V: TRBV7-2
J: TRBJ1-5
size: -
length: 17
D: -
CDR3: CASSSPLGGRGDQPQHF
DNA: TGTGCCAGCAGCTCTCCTCTTGGAGGGAGGGGAGATCAGCCCCAGCATTTT

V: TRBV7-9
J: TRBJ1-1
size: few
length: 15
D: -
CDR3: CASSLAGDGGTEAFF
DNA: TGTGCCAGCAGCTTAGCCGGGGACGGGGGTACTGAAGCTTTCTTT

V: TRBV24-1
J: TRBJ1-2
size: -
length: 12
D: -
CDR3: CATSGGGYGYTF
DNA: TGTGCCACCTCTGGAGGGGGCTATGGCTACACCTTC

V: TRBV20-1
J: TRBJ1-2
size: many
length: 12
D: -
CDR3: CSASPGRLGYTF
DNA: TGCAGTGCTAGTCCAGGGCGTCTTGGCTACACCTTC

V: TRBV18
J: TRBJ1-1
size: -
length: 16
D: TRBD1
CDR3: CASSPVVRTGNTEAFF
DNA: TGTGCCAGCTCACCAGTTGTCCGGACAGGGAACACTGAAGCTTTCTTT

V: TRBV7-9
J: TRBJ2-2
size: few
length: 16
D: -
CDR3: CASSLWMVQGTGELFF
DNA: TGTGCCAGCAGCTTATGGATGGTCCAGGGAACCGGGGAGCTGTTTTTT

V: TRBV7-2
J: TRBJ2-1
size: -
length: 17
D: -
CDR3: CASSRSRGAKVGNEQFF
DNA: TGTGCCAGCAGCCGATCGAGGGGGGCGAAGGTAGGGAATGAGCAGTTCTTC

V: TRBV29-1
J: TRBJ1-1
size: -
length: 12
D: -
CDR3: CSASETNTEAFF
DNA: TGCAGCGCCTCGGAAACGAACACTGAAGCTTTCTTT

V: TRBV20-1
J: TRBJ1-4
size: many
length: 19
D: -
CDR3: CSARDRWAGPVATNEKLFF
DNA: TGCAGTGCTAGAGATAGGTGGGCAGGGCCAGTTGCAACTAATGAAAAACTGTTTTTT

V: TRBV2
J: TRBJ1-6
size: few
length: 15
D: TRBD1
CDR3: CASSADRGADSPLHF
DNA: TGTGCCAGCAGTGCGGACAGGGGCGCTGACTCACCCCTCCACTTT

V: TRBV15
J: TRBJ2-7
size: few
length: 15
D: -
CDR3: CATSRDLPGKSEQYF
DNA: TGTGCCACCAGCAGAGATCTGCCGGGGAAAAGCGAGCAGTACTTC

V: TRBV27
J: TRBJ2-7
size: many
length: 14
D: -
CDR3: CASSLSDGHYEQYF
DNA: TGTGCCAGCAGTTTATCGGACGGCCACTACGAGCAGTACTTC

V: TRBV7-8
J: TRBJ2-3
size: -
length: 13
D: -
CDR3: CASSPASIDTQYF
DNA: TGTGCCAGCAGCCCTGCTAGCATCGATACGCAGTATTTT

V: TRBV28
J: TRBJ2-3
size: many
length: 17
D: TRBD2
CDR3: CASTRASGGVSTDTQYF
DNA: TGTGCCAGCACCAGGGCCAGCGGGGGGGTTTCCACAGATACGCAGTATTTT

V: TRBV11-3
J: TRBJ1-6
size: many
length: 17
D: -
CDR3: CASSLTPDNSYNSPLHF
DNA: TGTGCCAGCAGCTTAACACCCGACAACTCCTATAATTCACCCCTCCACTTT

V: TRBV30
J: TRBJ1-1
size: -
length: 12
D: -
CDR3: CAWEVGRSPAFF
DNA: TGTGCCTGGGAGGTGGGGCGATCCCCAGCTTTCTTT

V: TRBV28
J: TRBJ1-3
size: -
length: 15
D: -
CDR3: CASSQTIGRRNTIYF
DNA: TGTGCCAGCAGTCAAACAATCGGACGGAGAAACACCATATATTTT

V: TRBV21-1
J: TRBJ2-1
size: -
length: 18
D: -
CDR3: CASSKDPGQESSYNEQFF
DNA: TGTGCCAGCAGCAAGGACCCGGGACAGGAAAGCTCCTACAATGAGCAGTTCTTC

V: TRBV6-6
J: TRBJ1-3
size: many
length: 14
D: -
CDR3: CASSLGFSGNTIYF
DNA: TGTGCCAGCAGTTTGGGCTTCTCTGGAAACACCATATATTTT

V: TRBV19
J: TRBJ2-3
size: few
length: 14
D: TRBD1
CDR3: CASSGTGHTDTQYF
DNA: TGTGCCAGTAGTGGGACAGGGCACACAGATACGCAGTATTTT

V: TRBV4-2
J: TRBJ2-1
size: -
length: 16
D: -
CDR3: CASSQDTYGSYNEQFF
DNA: TGTGCCAGCAGCCAAGACACCTACGGGAGTTACAATGAGCAGTTCTTC

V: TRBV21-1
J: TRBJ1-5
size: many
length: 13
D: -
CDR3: CANEDRANQPQHF
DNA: TGTGCCAACGAAGACAGGGCCAATCAGCCCCAGCATTTT

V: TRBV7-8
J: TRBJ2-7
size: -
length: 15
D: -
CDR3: CASSLGFQGTYEQYF
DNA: TGTGCCAGCAGCTTAGGGTTTCAGGGAACCTACGAGCAGTACTTC

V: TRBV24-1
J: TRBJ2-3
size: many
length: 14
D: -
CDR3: CATSDGFSTDTQYF
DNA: TGTGCCACCAGTGATGGGTTCAGCACAGATACGCAGTATTTT

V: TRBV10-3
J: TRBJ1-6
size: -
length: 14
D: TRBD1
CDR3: CATRDSSYNSPLHF
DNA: TGTGCCACTCGGGACAGCTCCTATAATTCACCCCTCCACTTT

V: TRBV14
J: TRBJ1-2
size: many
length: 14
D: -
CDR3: CASSPLGSSGGYTF
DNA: TGTGCCAGCAGCCCCCTTGGCTCTTCGGGGGGCTACACCTTC

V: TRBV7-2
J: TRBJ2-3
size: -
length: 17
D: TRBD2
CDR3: CASSLDGRGAFTDTQYF
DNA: TGTGCCAGCAGCTTAGACGGGCGGGGGGCCTTCACAGATACGCAGTATTTT

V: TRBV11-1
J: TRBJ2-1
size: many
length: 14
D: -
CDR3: CASSLGAGEREQFF
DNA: TGTGCCAGCAGCTTAGGTGCAGGGGAGCGTGAGCAGTTCTTC

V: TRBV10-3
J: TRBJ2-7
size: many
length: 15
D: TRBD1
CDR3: CAISERQGNTNEQYF
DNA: TGTGCCATCAGTGAACGACAGGGAAATACCAACGAGCAGTACTTC

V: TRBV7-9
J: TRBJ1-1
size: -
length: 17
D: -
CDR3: CASSLGPGRQGNTEVFF
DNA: TGTGCCAGCAGCTTAGGGCCGGGACGGCAGGGTAACACTGAAGTTTTCTTT

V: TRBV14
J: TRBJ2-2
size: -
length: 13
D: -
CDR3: CASSRTDIGELFF
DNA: TGTGCCAGCAGTCGGACAGATATCGGGGAGCTGTTTTTT

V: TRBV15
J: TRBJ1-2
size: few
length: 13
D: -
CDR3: CATSTGNPGGYTF
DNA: TGTGCCACCAGCACCGGGAACCCGGGAGGCTACACCTTC

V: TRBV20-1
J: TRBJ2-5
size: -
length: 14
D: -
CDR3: CSAIPPGQDETQYF
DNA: TGCAGTGCTATCCCGCCCGGGCAGGATGAGACCCAGTACTTC

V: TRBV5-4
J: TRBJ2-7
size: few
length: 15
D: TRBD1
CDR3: CASSLAGQGALEQYF
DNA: TGTGCCAGCAGCTTGGCCGGACAGGGGGCTCTCGAGCAGTACTTC

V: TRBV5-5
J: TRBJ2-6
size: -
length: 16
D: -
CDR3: CASSLSTYPGANVLTF
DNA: TGTGCCAGCAGCTTGAGTACGTACCCTGGGGCCAACGTCCTGACTTTC

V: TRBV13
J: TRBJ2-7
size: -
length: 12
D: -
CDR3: CGGSPSSYEQYF
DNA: TGTGGTGGGTCCCCTTCCTCCTACGAGCAGTACTTC

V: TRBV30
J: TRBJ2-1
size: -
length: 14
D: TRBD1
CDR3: CAWSGQGFYNEQFF
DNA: TGTGCCTGGAGTGGACAGGGCTTTTACAATGAGCAGTTCTTC